Sequencing of this TCR beta chain was carried out in a study of T cells of healthy individuals. This clonotype was detected only a few times. Germline loops: CDR1 MNHEY, CDR2 SVGAGI. Trimming took off 0 bases at V and 6 bases at J, with 12 bases between the two ends. The CDR3 is 16 residues long. TCRdb re-called the 5' RACE reads with MiXCR, one entry per CDR3 protein. The table lists about 60,000 distinct CDR3 sequences, about 17% of them singletons. The chain joins TRBV6-5 to TRBJ1-6, with D perhaps matching TRBD1 (5 bases). This receptor was identified in a human donor in good health. The CDR3 DNA follows: TGTGCCAGCAGTTACTCGGGCAGGGTCGGTAATTCACCCCTCCACTTT. Translating gives CASSYSGRVGNSPLHF.